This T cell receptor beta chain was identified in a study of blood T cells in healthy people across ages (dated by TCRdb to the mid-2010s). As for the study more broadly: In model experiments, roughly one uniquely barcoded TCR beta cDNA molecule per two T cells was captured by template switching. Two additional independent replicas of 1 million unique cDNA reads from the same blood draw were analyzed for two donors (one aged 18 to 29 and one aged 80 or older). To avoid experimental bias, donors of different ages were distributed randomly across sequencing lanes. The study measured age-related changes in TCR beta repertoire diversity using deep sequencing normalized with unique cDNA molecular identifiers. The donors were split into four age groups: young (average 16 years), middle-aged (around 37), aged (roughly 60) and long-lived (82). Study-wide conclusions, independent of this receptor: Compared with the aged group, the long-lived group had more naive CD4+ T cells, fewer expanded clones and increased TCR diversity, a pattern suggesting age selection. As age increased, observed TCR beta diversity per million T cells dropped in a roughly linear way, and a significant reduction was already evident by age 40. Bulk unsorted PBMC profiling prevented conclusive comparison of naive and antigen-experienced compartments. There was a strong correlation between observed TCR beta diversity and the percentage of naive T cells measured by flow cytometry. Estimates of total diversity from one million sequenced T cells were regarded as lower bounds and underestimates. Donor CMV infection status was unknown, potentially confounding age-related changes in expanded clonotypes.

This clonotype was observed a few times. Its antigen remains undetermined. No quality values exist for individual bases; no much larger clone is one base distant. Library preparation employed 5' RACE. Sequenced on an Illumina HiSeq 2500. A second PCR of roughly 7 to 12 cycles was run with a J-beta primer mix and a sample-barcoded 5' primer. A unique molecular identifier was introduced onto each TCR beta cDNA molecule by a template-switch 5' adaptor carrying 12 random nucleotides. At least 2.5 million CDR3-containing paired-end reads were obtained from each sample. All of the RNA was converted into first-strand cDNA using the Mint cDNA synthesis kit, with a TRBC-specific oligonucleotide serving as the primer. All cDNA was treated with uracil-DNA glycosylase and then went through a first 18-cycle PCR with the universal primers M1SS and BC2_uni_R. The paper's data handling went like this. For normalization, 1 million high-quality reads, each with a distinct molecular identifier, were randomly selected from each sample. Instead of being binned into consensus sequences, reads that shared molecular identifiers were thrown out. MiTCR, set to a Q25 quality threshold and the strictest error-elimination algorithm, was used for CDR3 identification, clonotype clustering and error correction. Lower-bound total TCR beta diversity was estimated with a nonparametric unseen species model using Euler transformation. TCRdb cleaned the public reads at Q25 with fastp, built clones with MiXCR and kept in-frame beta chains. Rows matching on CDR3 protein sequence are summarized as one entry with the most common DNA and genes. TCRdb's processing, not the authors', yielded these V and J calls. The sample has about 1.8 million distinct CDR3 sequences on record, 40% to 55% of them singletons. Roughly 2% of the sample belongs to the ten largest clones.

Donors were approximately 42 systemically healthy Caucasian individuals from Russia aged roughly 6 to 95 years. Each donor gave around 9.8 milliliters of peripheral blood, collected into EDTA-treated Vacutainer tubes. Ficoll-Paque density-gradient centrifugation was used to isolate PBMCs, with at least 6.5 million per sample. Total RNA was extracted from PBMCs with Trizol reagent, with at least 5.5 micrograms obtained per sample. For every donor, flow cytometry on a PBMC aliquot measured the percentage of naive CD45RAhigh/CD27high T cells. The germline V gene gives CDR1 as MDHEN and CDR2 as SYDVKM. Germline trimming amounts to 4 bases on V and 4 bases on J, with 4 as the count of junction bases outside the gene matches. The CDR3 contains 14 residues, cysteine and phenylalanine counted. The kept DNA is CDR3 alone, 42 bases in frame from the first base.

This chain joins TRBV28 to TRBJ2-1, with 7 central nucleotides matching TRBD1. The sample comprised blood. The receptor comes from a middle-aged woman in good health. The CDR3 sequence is CASSSLQGYNEQFF. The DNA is TGTGCCAGCAGTTCCCTACAGGGGTACAATGAGCAGTTCTTC.